The rows below give T cell receptor beta chains drawn from one sample of a study of T cell responses to AZD1222 COVID-19 vaccine. This table comes from immunoSEQ multiplex PCR, and its TCRdb copy is limited to in-frame clones, with some not included. The sample shows around 50,000 clones, roughly four fifths of them seen only once. Here the sequenced sample was peripheral blood, taken on day 0 of AZD1222 vaccination. These receptors all stem from an adult in good health. CDR3s include the opening cysteine and the closing phenylalanine or tryptophan. The D gene is left open where the match is weak. Clone size is not always given. Where it is, it says once, few, many or a class for expanded clones.

J: TRBJ1-3; D: .; size: .; V: TRBV30; CDR3: CAWSVPSSGNTIYF; DNA: TGTGCCTGGAGTGTCCCTAGCTCTGGAAACACCATATATTTT
J: TRBJ2-6; D: .; size: .; V: TRBV30; CDR3: CAWRTGTGANVLTF; DNA: TGTGCCTGGAGAACAGGGACTGGGGCCAACGTCCTGACTTTC
J: TRBJ2-1; D: .; size: once; V: TRBV3-1/TRBV3-2; CDR3: CASSQRQDLSYNEQFF; DNA: TGTGCCAGCAGCCAACGGCAGGACTTGTCCTACAATGAGCAGTTCTTC
J: TRBJ1-1; D: .; size: few; V: TRBV5-4; CDR3: CASSSTRGSNTEAFF; DNA: TGTGCCAGCAGCTCCACAAGGGGATCGAACACTGAAGCTTTCTTT
J: TRBJ2-1; D: .; size: .; V: TRBV3-1/TRBV3-2; CDR3: CASSQGGSNNEQFF; DNA: TGTGCCAGCAGCCAAGGAGGCAGCAACAATGAGCAGTTCTTC
J: TRBJ1-6; D: .; size: .; V: TRBV7-9; CDR3: CASSGDPVGNSPLHF; DNA: TGTGCCAGCAGCGGGGACCCAGTGGGGAATTCACCCCTCCACTTT
J: TRBJ2-7; D: .; size: .; V: TRBV19; CDR3: CASSPRTASFSYEQYF; DNA: TGTGCCAGTAGTCCCCGGACGGCCTCCTTCTCCTACGAGCAGTACTTC
J: TRBJ1-1; D: TRBD1; size: .; V: TRBV24-1; CDR3: CASRGGPEAFF; DNA: TGTGCCTCCAGGGGGGGACCCGAAGCTTTCTTT
J: TRBJ1-2; D: .; size: .; V: TRBV7-9; CDR3: CASSAPTAPLYGYTF; DNA: TGTGCCAGCAGCGCCCCGACTGCTCCCCTCTATGGCTACACCTTC
J: TRBJ1-5; D: .; size: once; V: TRBV6-5; CDR3: CASMVSDGSNQPQHF; DNA: TGTGCCAGCATGGTATCGGACGGGAGCAATCAGCCCCAGCATTTT
J: TRBJ1-2; D: .; size: .; V: TRBV7-2; CDR3: CASSLARSPLSGGYTF; DNA: TGTGCCAGCAGCTTAGCTAGGTCCCCACTCTCGGGCGGCTACACCTTC
J: TRBJ1-6; D: .; size: few; V: TRBV4-1; CDR3: CASSQGGPSAPLHF; DNA: TGCGCCAGCAGCCAAGGGGGACCATCGGCACCCCTCCACTTT
J: TRBJ2-7; D: .; size: .; V: TRBV10-3; CDR3: CAIKYSPTASYEQYF; DNA: TGTGCCATCAAGTACAGCCCTACGGCATCCTACGAGCAGTACTTC
J: TRBJ1-1; D: .; size: .; V: TRBV7-9; CDR3: CASSWPQGIRGMNTEAFF; DNA: TGTGCCAGCAGCTGGCCGCAGGGGATAAGGGGGATGAACACTGAAGCTTTCTTT
J: TRBJ2-7; D: .; size: few; V: TRBV10-3; CDR3: CAISERGNRDEQYF; DNA: TGTGCCATCAGTGAGCGAGGGAATCGAGACGAGCAGTACTTC
J: TRBJ2-7; D: .; size: .; V: TRBV4-1; CDR3: CASSPTPGLSSYEQYF; DNA: TGCGCCAGCAGCCCCACCCCGGGACTGAGCTCCTACGAGCAGTACTTC
J: TRBJ2-7; D: TRBD2; size: .; V: TRBV19; CDR3: CASSIRAGGIYEQYF; DNA: TGTGCCAGTAGTATTAGAGCGGGGGGGATCTACGAGCAGTACTTC
J: TRBJ1-5; D: .; size: .; V: TRBV27; CDR3: CASSPTDWGNQPQHF; DNA: TGTGCCAGCTCCCCGACCGACTGGGGCAATCAGCCCCAGCATTTT
J: TRBJ2-7; D: .; size: few; V: TRBV6-5; CDR3: CASRMGPEYEQYF; DNA: TGTGCCAGCAGGATGGGACCGGAGTACGAGCAGTACTTC
J: TRBJ2-5; D: .; size: .; V: TRBV6-6; CDR3: CASRPRRKPQETQYF; DNA: TGTGCCAGCAGGCCCCGACGCAAGCCCCAAGAGACCCAGTACTTC
J: TRBJ1-4; D: TRBD1; size: .; V: TRBV29-1; CDR3: CSVDSPGGSANEKLFF; DNA: TGCAGCGTTGATTCCCCAGGGGGCTCGGCAAATGAAAAACTGTTTTTT
J: TRBJ2-1; D: TRBD2; size: .; V: TRBV5-1; CDR3: CASSLVLGTRHNEQFF; DNA: TGCGCCAGCAGCTTGGTTCTCGGGACTAGACACAATGAGCAGTTCTTC
J: TRBJ2-1; D: .; size: .; V: TRBV18; CDR3: CASSPLIAGSYNEQFF; DNA: TGTGCCAGCTCACCACTTATCGCGGGGTCTTACAATGAGCAGTTCTTC
J: TRBJ1-3; D: .; size: .; V: TRBV19; CDR3: CASSAPGRGSGNTIYF; DNA: TGTGCCAGTAGTGCCCCCGGCAGGGGATCTGGAAACACCATATATTTT
J: TRBJ1-2; D: .; size: .; V: TRBV19; CDR3: CASATEGARGYTF; DNA: TGTGCCAGTGCGACCGAAGGGGCGCGCGGCTACACCTTC
J: TRBJ2-2; D: .; size: .; V: TRBV5-1; CDR3: CASSPFERLSPGELFF; DNA: TGCGCCAGCAGCCCCTTCGAGCGGTTATCTCCCGGGGAGCTGTTTTTT
J: TRBJ2-7; D: .; size: .; V: TRBV7-9; CDR3: CASSLAALGEQYF; DNA: TGTGCCAGCAGCTTAGCGGCCCTCGGGGAGCAGTACTTC
J: TRBJ2-4; D: .; size: .; V: TRBV3-1/TRBV3-2; CDR3: CASSQASTGAKNIQYF; DNA: TGTGCCAGCAGCCAGGCATCCACAGGAGCCAAAAACATTCAGTACTTC
J: TRBJ1-2; D: TRBD1; size: .; V: TRBV7-3; CDR3: CASSLGQVVYGYTF; DNA: TGTGCCAGCAGTTTGGGACAGGTGGTGTATGGCTACACCTTC
J: TRBJ1-1; D: TRBD1; size: .; V: TRBV10-2; CDR3: CATSDPSGQLNTEAFF; DNA: TGCGCCACTTCGGACCCTTCGGGACAGCTGAACACTGAAGCTTTCTTT
J: TRBJ1-1; D: .; size: .; V: TRBV6-5; CDR3: CASSYSYRATEAFF; DNA: TGTGCCAGCAGTTACTCGTACAGAGCGACTGAAGCTTTCTTT
J: TRBJ1-6; D: .; size: .; V: TRBV7-3; CDR3: CASSSNNSPLHF; DNA: TGTGCCAGCAGCTCTAATAATTCACCCCTCCACTTT
J: TRBJ1-2; D: TRBD1; size: few; V: TRBV7-8; CDR3: CASSFGFGGTGGYGYTF; DNA: TGTGCCAGCAGCTTCGGTTTCGGAGGGACAGGGGGATATGGCTACACCTTC
J: TRBJ2-7; D: .; size: .; V: TRBV7-6; CDR3: CASSLGVGGGAGYEQYF; DNA: TGTGCCAGCAGCTTAGGTGTAGGAGGGGGCGCCGGGTACGAGCAGTACTTC
J: TRBJ2-3; D: .; size: few; V: TRBV29-1; CDR3: CSVAGSRDQLTDTQYF; DNA: TGCAGCGTAGCCGGCTCACGGGACCAACTCACAGATACGCAGTATTTT
J: TRBJ1-6; D: .; size: .; V: TRBV30; CDR3: CAWSVPANSPLHF; DNA: TGTGCCTGGAGTGTTCCCGCTAATTCACCCCTCCACTTT
J: TRBJ1-1; D: .; size: .; V: TRBV6-5; CDR3: CASSSQSTEAFF; DNA: TGTGCCAGCAGTTCACAGTCCACTGAAGCTTTCTTT
J: TRBJ1-1; D: .; size: few; V: TRBV6-6; CDR3: CASSWTAMNTEAFF; DNA: TGTGCCAGCAGTTGGACAGCTATGAACACTGAAGCTTTCTTT
J: TRBJ1-2; D: TRBD1; size: once; V: TRBV5-1; CDR3: CASSLQGEGYTF; DNA: TGCGCCAGCAGCTTACAGGGGGAAGGCTACACCTTC